The next 10 T cell receptor beta chains were all read from a single sample in a study of blood T cell repertoires in COVID-19. Assay: immunoSEQ multiplex PCR; the TCRdb copy retains only in-frame clones and omits some. The sample holds about 120,000 clones, approximately 87% seen once. Sequencing was carried out using peripheral blood. Every receptor here comes from a woman between 65 and 79 years old with acute or convalescent COVID-19.

The chain joins TRBV28 to TRBJ1-5; 7 bases agree with TRBD1. CDR3 length: 15 amino acids. Germline lookup yields CDR1 MDHEN and CDR2 SYDVKM. Unmatched junction bases numbered 9, after V lost 6 bases and J lost 4 bases. CDR3 sequence: CASSTGTVANQPQHF. CDR3 nucleotides: TGTGCCAGCAGCACCGGGACAGTCGCGAATCAGCCCCAGCATTTT.

The gene calls are TRBV24-1 and TRBJ1-2; D gene uncertain. The ends were cut back, 4 bases at V and 4 bases at J, with 12 bases in the middle. The CDR3 is made up of 14 amino acids. The germline V gene has CDR1 KGHDR and CDR2 SFDVKD. The CDR3 reads CATSDRGPTYGYTF. The CDR3 coding sequence is TGTGCCACCAGTGACCGGGGTCCGACCTATGGCTACACCTTC.

The rearrangement uses TRBV18 and TRBJ1-1; TRBD1 is a possible D gene (6 bases). Trimming cost V 0 bases and J 11 bases, with 10 bases left between them. Germline CDR1 reads KGHSH; CDR2 reads LQKENI. CDR3 length equals 12 residues. As DNA, the CDR3 is TGTGCCAGCTCACCACCTGGGGGCCAGGCTTTCTTT. This gives the protein CASSPPGGQAFF.

The V gene is TRBV10-1, the J gene TRBJ2-7; TRBD1 matches 9 bases. V lost 6 bases, J lost 7 bases, and 16 bases stayed unmatched. Germline CDR1 WNHNN, CDR2 SYGVQD (reference sequence). This CDR3 is 16 amino acids long. The CDR3 spells CASSEGVGTGLYEQYF. As DNA, the CDR3 is TGCGCCAGCAGCGAGGGGGTCGGGACAGGGCTCTATGAGCAGTACTTC.

The chain carries TRBV30 and TRBJ2-7; a weak D match, TRBD1 (6 bases). This CDR3 is built from 14 residues. Trimming cost V 5 bases and J 2 bases, with 16 bases left between them. Germline loops: CDR1 GTSNPN, CDR2 SVGIG (reference sequence). The CDR3 DNA reads as TGTGCCTGGGGTTACAGGGTCGCAGCCTACGAGCAGTACTTC. Encoded protein: CAWGYRVAAYEQYF.

There are a few counts of this clone. V and J are TRBV12-3 or TRBV12-4 and TRBJ1-1; TRBD1 is a possible D gene (6 bases). The length of the CDR3 is 13 residues. V dropped 7 bases and J dropped 7 bases, with 16 bases sitting between them. CDR3 DNA sequence: TGTGCCAGCACCTTAGGGGGGGCGGGTGAAGCTTTCTTT. This translates into CASTLGGAGEAFF.

This clone showed up just once. The J gene is TRBJ2-1, the V gene TRBV7-2; possibly TRBD1 for D (5 bases). From germline, CDR1 is SGHTA and CDR2 FQGNSA. V lost 1 base, J lost 8 bases, and 15 bases lay in between. CDR3 length: 15 amino acids. CDR3 amino acids: CASSLDGQGNDEQFF. CDR3 DNA: TGTGCCAGCAGCTTAGACGGGCAGGGAAACGATGAGCAGTTCTTC.

The rearrangement joins TRBV27 to TRBJ1-1, with D possibly TRBD1 on 5 matching bases. Germline V CDR1 and CDR2: MNHEY, SMNVEV (reference sequence). CDR3 length equals 16 residues. V gave up 5 bases and J gave up 4 bases, with 20 bases separating them. The DNA for the CDR3 is TGTGCCAGCAGTCCTAAAAATCCCTGGGGCGGCACTGAAGCTTTCTTT. This encodes CASSPKNPWGGTEAFF.

This chain connects TRBV5-6 to TRBJ1-5, with a tentative D call TRBD1 (6 bases). The germline V gene has CDR1 SGHDT and CDR2 YYEEEE. Trimming took 1 base from V and 6 from J, leaving 14 bases between them. This CDR3 is built from 15 residues. Here the CDR3 reads CASSLFGTGSQPQHF. CDR3 sequence (DNA): TGTGCCAGCAGCTTGTTTGGAACAGGGTCTCAGCCCCAGCATTTT. The variable domain in full, completed from reference TRBV5-6 and TRBJ1-5, reads DAGVTQSPTHLIKTRGQQVTLRCSPKSGHDTVSWYQQALGQGPQFIFQYYEEEERQRGNFPDRFSGHQFPNYSSELNVNALLLGDSALYLCASSLFGTGSQPQHFGDGTRLSIL.

The CDR3 loop is CASSFLAGSQETQYF. For the CDR3, the DNA is TGCGCCAGCAGCTTCCTCGCGGGCAGCCAAGAGACCCAGTACTTC. J is TRBJ2-5 and V is TRBV5-1; D perhaps matches TRBD2 (5 bases). This CDR3 is built from 15 residues. V was cut by 2 bases and J by 1 base, with 12 bases left in between. Per germline, CDR1 SGHRS and CDR2 YFSETQ.